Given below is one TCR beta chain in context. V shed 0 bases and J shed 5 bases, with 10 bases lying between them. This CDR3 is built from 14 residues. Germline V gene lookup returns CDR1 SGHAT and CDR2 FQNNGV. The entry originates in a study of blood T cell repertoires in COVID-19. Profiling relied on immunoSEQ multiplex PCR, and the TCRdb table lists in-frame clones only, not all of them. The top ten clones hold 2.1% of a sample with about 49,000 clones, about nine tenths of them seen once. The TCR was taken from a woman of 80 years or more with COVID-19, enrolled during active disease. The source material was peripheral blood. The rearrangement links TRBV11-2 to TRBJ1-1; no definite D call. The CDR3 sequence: CASSLDRGKTEAFF. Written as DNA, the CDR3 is TGTGCCAGCAGCTTAGATAGAGGGAAGACTGAAGCTTTCTTT.